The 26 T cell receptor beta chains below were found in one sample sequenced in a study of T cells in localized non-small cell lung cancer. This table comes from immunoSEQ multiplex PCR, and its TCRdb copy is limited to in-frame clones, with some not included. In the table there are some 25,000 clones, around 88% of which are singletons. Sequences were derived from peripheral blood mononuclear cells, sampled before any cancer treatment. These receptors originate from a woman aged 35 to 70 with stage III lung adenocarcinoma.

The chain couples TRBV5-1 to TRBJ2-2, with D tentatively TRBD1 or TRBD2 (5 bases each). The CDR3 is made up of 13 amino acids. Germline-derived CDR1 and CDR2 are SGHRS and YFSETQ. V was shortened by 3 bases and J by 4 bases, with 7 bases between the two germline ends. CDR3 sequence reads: CASSWDLTGELFF. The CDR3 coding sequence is TGCGCCAGCAGCTGGGACCTCACCGGGGAGCTGTTTTTT.

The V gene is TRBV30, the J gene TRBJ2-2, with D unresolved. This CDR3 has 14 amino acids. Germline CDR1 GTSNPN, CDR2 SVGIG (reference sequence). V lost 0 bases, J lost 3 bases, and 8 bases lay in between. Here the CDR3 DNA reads TGTGCCTGGAGTGTATCTGGGTACACCGGGGAGCTGTTTTTT. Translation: CAWSVSGYTGELFF.

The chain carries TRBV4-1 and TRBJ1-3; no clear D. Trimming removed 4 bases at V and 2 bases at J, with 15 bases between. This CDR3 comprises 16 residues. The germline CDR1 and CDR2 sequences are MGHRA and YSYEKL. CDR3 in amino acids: CASSPKGRKTGNTIYF. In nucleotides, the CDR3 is TGCGCCAGCAGCCCCAAGGGAAGAAAAACTGGAAACACCATATATTTT.

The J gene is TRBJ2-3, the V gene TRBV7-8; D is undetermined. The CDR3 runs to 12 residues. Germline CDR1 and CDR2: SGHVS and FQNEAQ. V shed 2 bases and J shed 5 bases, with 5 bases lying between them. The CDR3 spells CASSLSRDTQYF. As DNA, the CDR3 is TGTGCCAGCAGCTTAAGCCGAGATACGCAGTATTTT.

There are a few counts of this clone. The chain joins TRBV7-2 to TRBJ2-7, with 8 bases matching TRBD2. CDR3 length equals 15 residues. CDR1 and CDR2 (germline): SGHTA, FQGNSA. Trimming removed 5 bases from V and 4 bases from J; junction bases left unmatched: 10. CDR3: CASSLRAAGGYEQYF. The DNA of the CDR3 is TGTGCCAGCAGCCTCCGCGCGGCGGGAGGATACGAGCAGTACTTC.

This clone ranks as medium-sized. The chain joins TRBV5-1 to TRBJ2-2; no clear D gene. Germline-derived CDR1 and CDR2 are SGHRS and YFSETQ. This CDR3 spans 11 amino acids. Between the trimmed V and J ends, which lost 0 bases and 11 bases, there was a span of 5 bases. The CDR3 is CASSLAAELFF. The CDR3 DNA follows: TGCGCCAGCAGCTTGGCAGCTGAGCTGTTTTTT.

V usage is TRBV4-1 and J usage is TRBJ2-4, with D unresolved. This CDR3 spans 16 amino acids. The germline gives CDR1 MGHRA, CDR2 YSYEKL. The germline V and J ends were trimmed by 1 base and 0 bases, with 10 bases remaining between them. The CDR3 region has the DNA TGCGCCAGCAGCCAAGTCGCTCCTATAGCCAAAAACATTCAGTACTTC. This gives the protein CASSQVAPIAKNIQYF.

The CDR3 sequence is CASSGTGHYGYTF. The CDR3 region has the DNA TGTGCCAGCAGTGGGACAGGGCACTATGGCTACACCTTC. This rearrangement joins TRBV2 to TRBJ1-2; TRBD1 matches at 8 bases. J lost 3 bases, V lost 4 bases, and 1 base had no gene match. This CDR3 contains 13 residues. Per the germline V gene, CDR1 is SNHLY and CDR2 is FYNNEI.

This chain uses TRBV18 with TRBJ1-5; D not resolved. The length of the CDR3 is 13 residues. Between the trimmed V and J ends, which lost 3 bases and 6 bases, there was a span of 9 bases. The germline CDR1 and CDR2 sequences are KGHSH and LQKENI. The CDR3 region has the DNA TGTGCCAGCTCACCTGGGGAGCTTCAGCCCCAGCATTTT. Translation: CASSPGELQPQHF.

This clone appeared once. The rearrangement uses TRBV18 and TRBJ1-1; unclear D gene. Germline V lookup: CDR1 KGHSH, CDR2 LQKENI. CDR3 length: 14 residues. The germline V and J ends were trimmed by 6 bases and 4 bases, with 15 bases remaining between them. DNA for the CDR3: TGTGCCAGCTCGGAAAAGGCGGGAGGCACTGAAGCTTTCTTT. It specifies CASSEKAGGTEAFF. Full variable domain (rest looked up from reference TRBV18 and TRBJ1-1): NAGVMQNPRHLVRRRGQEARLRCSPMKGHSHVYWYRQLPEEGLKFMVYLQKENIIDESGMPKERFSAEFPKEGPSILRIQQVVRGDSAAYFCASSEKAGGTEAFFGQGTRLTVV.

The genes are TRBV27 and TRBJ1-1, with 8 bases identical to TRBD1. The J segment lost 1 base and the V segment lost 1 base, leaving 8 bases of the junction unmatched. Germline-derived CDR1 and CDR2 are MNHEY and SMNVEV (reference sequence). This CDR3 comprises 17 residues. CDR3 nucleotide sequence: TGTGCCAGCAGTTTATGGGGGGGGACAGGAGGGAACACTGAAGCTTTCTTT. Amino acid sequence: CASSLWGGTGGNTEAFF.

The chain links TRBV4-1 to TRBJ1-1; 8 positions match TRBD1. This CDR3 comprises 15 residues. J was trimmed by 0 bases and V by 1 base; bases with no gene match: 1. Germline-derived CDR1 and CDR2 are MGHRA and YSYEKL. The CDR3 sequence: CASSQGTGMNTEAFF. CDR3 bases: TGCGCCAGCAGCCAAGGGACAGGGATGAACACTGAAGCTTTCTTT.

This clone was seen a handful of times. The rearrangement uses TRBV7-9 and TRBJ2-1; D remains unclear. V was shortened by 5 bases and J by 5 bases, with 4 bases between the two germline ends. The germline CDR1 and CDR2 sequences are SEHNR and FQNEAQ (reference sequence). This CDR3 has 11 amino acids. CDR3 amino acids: CASSPHNEQFF. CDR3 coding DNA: TGTGCCAGCAGCCCTCACAATGAGCAGTTCTTC. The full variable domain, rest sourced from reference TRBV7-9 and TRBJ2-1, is DTGVSQNPRHKITKRGQNVTFRCDPISEHNRLYWYRQTLGQGPEFLTYFQNEAQLEKSRLLSDRFSAERPKGSFSTLEIQRTEQGDSAMYLCASSPHNEQFFGPGTRLTVL.

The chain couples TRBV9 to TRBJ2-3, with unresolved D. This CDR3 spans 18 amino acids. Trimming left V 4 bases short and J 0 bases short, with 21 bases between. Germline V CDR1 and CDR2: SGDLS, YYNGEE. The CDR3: CASSPRAGTELSTDTQYF. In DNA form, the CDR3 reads TGTGCCAGCAGCCCCCGGGCCGGTACAGAACTTAGCACAGATACGCAGTATTTT.

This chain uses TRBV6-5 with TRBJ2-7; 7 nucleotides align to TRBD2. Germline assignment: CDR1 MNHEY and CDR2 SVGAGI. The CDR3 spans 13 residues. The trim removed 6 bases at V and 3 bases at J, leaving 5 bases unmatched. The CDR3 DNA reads TGTGCCAGCAGGTCCGGGACTAACTACGAGCAGTACTTC. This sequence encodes CASRSGTNYEQYF.

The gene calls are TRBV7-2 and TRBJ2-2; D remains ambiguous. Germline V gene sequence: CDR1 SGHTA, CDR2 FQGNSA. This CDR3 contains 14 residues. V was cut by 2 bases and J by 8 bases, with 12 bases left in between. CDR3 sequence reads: CASSLPDGTGELFF. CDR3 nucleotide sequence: TGTGCCAGCAGCTTACCTGACGGAACTGGGGAGCTGTTTTTT. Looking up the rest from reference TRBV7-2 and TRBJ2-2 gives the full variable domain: GAGVSQSPSNKVTEKGKDVELRCDPISGHTALYWYRQSLGQGLEFLIYFQGNSAPDKSGLPSDRFSAERTGGSVSTLTIQRTQQEDSAVYLCASSLPDGTGELFFGEGSRLTVL.

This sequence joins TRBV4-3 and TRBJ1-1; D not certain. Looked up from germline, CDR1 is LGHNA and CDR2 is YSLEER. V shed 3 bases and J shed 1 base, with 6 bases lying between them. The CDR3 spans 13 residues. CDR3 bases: TGCGCCAGCAGCCATTTGGCGAACACTGAAGCTTTCTTT. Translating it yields CASSHLANTEAFF.

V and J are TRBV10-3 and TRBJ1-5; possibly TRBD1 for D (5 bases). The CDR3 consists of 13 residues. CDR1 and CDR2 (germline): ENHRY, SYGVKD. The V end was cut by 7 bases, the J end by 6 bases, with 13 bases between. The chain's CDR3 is CAITWGWGQPQHF. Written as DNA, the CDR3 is TGTGCCATCACTTGGGGGTGGGGTCAGCCCCAGCATTTT.

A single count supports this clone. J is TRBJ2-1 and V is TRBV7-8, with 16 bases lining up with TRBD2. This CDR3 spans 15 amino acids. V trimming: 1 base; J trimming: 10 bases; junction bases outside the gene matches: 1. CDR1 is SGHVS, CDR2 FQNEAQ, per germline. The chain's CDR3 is CASSLEGLAGGEQFF. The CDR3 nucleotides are TGTGCCAGCAGCTTAGAGGGACTAGCGGGAGGGGAGCAGTTCTTC.

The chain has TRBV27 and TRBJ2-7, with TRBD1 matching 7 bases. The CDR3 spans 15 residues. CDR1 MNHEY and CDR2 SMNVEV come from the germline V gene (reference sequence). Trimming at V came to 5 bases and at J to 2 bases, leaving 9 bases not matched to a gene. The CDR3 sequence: CASSPGRQGTYEQYF. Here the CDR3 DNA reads TGTGCCAGCAGTCCAGGGAGACAGGGAACCTACGAGCAGTACTTC.

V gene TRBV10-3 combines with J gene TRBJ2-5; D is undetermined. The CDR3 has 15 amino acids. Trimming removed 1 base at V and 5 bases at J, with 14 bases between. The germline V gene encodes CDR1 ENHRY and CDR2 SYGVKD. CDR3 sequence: CAISEWGPPTETQYF. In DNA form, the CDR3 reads TGTGCCATCAGTGAGTGGGGTCCACCTACGGAGACCCAGTACTTC.

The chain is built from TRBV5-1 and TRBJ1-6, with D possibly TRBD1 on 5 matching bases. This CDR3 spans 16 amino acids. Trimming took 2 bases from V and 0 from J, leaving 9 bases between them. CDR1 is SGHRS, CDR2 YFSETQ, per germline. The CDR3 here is CASSLNTGSYNSPLHF. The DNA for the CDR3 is TGCGCCAGCAGCTTAAACACAGGCTCCTATAATTCACCCCTCCACTTT.

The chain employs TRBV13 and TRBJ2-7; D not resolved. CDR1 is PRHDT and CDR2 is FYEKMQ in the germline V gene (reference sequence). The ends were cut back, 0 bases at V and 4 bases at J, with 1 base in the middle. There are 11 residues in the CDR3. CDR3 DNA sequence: TGTGCCAGCAGCTTAGGATACGAGCAGTACTTC. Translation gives CASSLGYEQYF.

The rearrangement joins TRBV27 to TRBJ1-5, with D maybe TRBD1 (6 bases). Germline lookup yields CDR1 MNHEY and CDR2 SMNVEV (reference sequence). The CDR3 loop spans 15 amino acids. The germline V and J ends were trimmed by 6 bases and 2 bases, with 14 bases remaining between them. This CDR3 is CASSAGAVGNQPQHF. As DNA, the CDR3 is TGTGCCAGCAGCGCAGGGGCGGTTGGCAATCAGCCCCAGCATTTT.

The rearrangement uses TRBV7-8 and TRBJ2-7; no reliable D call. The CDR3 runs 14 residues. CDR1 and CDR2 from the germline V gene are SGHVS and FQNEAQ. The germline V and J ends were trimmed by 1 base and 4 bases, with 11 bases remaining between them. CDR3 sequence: CASSLVVGKYEQYF. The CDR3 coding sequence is TGTGCCAGCAGCTTAGTGGTCGGCAAGTACGAGCAGTACTTC.

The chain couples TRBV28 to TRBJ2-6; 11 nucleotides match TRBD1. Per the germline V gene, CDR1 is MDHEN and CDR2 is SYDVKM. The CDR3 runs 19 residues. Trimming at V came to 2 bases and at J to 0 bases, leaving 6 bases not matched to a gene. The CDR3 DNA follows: TGTGCCAGCAGTTTAGGGTTCGGGACAGGGGGCTCTGGGGCCAACGTCCTGACTTTC. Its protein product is CASSLGFGTGGSGANVLTF.